This T cell receptor beta chain originates from a study of blood T cells in healthy people across ages. A second PCR of about 6 to 11 cycles used a sample-barcoded 5' primer and a J-beta primer mix. From the 5' RACE reads, TCRdb called clonotypes with MiXCR, one entry per CDR3 protein. The data show roughly 1 million distinct CDR3 sequences, about 23% seen once. The same data also contributed to another study, on T cells of mothers and their children.

Sequencing was performed on blood. This sequence originates from a girl aged 2 to 10 in good health.

Here the CDR3 DNA reads TGTGCCAGCAGTGAACAAACCCAAGAGACCCAGTACTTC. It yields the protein CASSEQTQETQYF. The chain recombines TRBV25-1 with TRBJ2-5, with D unresolved. The CDR3 has 13 amino acids. Between the trimmed V and J ends, which lost 2 bases and 1 base, there was a span of 5 bases. The germline gives CDR1 MGHDK, CDR2 SYGVNS. The whole variable domain, remainder taken from reference TRBV25-1 and TRBJ2-5, is EADIYQTPRYLVIGTGKKITLECSQTMGHDKMYWYQQDPGMELHLIHYSYGVNSTEKGDLSSESTVSRIRTEHFPLTLESARPSHTSQYLCASSEQTQETQYFGPGTRLLVL.